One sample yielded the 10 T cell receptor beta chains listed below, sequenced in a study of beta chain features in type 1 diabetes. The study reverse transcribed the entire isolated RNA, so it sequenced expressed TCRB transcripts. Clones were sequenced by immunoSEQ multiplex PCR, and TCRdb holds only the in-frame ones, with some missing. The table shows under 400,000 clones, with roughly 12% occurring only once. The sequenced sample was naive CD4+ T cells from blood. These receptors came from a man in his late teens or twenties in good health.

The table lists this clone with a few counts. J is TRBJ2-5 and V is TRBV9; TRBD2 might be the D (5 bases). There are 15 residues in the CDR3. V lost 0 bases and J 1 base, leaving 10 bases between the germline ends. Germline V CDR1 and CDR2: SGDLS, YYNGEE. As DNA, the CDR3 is TGTGCCAGCAGCGTAGGAGTGGGAGCCCAAGAGACCCAGTACTTC. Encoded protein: CASSVGVGAQETQYF. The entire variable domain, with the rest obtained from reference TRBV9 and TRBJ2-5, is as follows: DSGVTQTPKHLITATGQRVTLRCSPRSGDLSVYWYQQSLDQGLQFLIQYYNGEERAKGNILERFSAQQFPDLHSELNLSSLELGDSALYFCASSVGVGAQETQYFGPGTRLLVL.

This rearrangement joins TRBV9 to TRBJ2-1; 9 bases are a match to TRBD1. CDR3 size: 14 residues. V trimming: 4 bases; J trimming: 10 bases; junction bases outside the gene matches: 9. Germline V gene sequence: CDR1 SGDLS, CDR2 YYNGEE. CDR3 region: CASSPRTGVGEQFF. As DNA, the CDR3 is TGTGCCAGCAGCCCTCGGACAGGGGTAGGGGAGCAGTTCTTC.

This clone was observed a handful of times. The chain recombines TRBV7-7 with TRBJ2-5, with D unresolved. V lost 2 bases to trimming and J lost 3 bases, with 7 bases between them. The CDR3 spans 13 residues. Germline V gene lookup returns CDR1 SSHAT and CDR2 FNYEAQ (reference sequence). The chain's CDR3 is CASSLTREETQYF. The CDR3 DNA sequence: TGTGCCAGCAGCTTAACCCGGGAAGAGACCCAGTACTTC.

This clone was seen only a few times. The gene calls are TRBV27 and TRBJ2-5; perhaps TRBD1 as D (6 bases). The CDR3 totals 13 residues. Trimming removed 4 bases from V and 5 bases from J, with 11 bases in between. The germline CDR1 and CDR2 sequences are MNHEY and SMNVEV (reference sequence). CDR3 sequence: CASSYRERETQYF. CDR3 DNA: TGTGCCAGCAGTTACAGGGAGAGGGAGACCCAGTACTTC.

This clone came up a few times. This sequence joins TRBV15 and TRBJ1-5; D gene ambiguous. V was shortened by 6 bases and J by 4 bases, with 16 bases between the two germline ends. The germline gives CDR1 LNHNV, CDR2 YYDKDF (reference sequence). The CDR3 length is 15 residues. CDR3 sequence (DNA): TGTGCCACCAGGAGTCACGGCCTAGAAAATCAGCCCCAGCATTTT. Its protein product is CATRSHGLENQPQHF.

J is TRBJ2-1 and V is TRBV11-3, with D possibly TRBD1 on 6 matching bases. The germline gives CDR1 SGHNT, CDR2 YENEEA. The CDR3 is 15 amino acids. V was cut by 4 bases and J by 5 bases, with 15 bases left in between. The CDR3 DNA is TGTGCCAGCAGCTCCGACTGGGGGCCTCACAATGAGCAGTTCTTC. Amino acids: CASSSDWGPHNEQFF.

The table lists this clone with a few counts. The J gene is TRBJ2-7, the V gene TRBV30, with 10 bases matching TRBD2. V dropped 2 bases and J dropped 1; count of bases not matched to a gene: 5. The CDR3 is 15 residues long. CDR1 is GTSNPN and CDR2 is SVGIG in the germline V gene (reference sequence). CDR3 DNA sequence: TGTGCCTGGAGTCCAGGACTAGCGGCTTCCTACGAGCAGTACTTC. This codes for CAWSPGLAASYEQYF.

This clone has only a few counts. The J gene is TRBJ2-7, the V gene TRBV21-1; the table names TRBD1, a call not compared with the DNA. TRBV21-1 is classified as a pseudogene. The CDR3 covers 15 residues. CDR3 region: CASTQRGDRGYEQYF. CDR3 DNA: TGTGCCAGCACCCAAAGAGGGGACAGGGGCTACGAGCAGTACTTC.

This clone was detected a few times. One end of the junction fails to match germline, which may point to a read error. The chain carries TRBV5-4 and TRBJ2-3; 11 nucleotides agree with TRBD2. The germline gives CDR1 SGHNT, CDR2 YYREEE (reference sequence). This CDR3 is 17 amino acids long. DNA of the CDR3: TGCGCCAGCAGCCGCAGACTAGCGGGGACTAGCACAGATACGCAGTATTTT. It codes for CASSRRLAGTSTDTQYF.

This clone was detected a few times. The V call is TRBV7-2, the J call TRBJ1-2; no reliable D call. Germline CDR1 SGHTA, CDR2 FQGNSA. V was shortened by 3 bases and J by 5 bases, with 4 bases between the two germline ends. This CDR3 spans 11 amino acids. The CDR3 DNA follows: TGTGCCAGCAGCTTCCCGTATGGCTACACCTTC. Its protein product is CASSFPYGYTF.